These 26 T cell receptor beta chains were all obtained from the same sample, sequenced in a study of T cell repertoires in cytomegalovirus infection. Via MiXCR, TCRdb re-called the reads, giving one row per CDR3 protein. The sample includes hundreds of thousands of distinct CDR3 sequences, approximately 32% of them seen just once. Antigens for these TCRs are unknown. Sample: cultured CD8+ T cells from PBMCs, taken from culture after CMV antigen stimulation. Receptor source: a human donor in good health (CMV status not recorded). Some clones in this sample may be carry-over from other donors' samples.

With regard to this clonotype: A much more abundant neighbour one base away suggests this may be a read error. This rearrangement joins TRBV7-2 to TRBJ2-7; D assignment may be TRBD1 or TRBD2 (6 bases each). Germline loops: CDR1 SGHTA, CDR2 FQGNSA. The CDR3 consists of 14 residues. CDR3 region: CANSLGGHSYEQYF. The CDR3 DNA is TGTGCCAACAGCTTAGGGGGGCACTCCTACGAGCAGTACTTC.

V usage is TRBV7-6 and J usage is TRBJ1-1; unclear D gene. The germline V gene encodes CDR1 SGHVS and CDR2 FNYEAQ. This CDR3 has 14 amino acids. Trimming took 4 bases from V and 9 from J, leaving 18 bases between them. CDR3 DNA sequence: TGTGCCAGCAGCTCCCTCGAGTCGAGGACTCAAGCTTTCTTT. It codes for CASSSLESRTQAFF.

Points on this clonotype: Sequence at one end of the junction differs from germline and may be a read error. The rearrangement joins TRBV28 to TRBJ2-3; no clear D. The V gene's germline CDR1 is MDHEN and CDR2 SYDVKM. The CDR3 is made up of 14 amino acids. CDR3 coding DNA: TGTGTCAGCAGTGGTTTCCACCGCACAGATACGCAGTATTTT. It specifies CVSSGFHRTDTQYF.

Only a few counts were recorded for this clonotype. The V and J genes are TRBV5-5 and TRBJ2-3; D gene uncertain. The CDR3 loop spans 14 amino acids. Germline V gene data show CDR1 as SGHKS and CDR2 as YYEKEE (reference sequence). The germline V and J ends were trimmed by 5 bases and 4 bases, with 14 bases remaining between them. DNA for the CDR3: TGTGCCAGCAGTTCATTCGAAGAGGCAGATACGCAGTATTTT. Its protein product is CASSSFEEADTQYF.

The gene calls are TRBV27 and TRBJ1-1; weak D call: TRBD1 (5 bases). V lost 7 bases, J lost 5 bases, and 26 bases lay in between. Germline-derived CDR1 and CDR2 are MNHEY and SMNVEV (reference sequence). The CDR3 covers 17 residues. This CDR3 is CASTFGGIPRSRTEAFF. As DNA, the CDR3 is TGTGCCAGCACCTTTGGGGGTATCCCCCGTTCTCGGACTGAAGCTTTCTTT.

The table lists this clonotype with a few counts. The chain carries TRBV27 and TRBJ2-4; the D gene is possibly TRBD1 (5 bases). This CDR3 is built from 15 residues. Between the trimmed V and J ends, which lost 6 bases and 5 bases, there was a span of 17 bases. CDR1 is MNHEY and CDR2 is SMNVEV in the germline V gene (reference sequence). CDR3 protein: CASREITGVENIQYF. The CDR3 DNA sequence: TGTGCCAGCAGAGAAATTACAGGAGTAGAAAACATTCAGTACTTC.

V and J are TRBV28 and TRBJ1-5, with 7 bases lining up with TRBD1. Germline loops: CDR1 MDHEN, CDR2 SYDVKM. V shed 3 bases and J 5 bases; nucleotides not matched to a gene: 4. The CDR3 totals 14 residues. CDR3 loop: CASSFYQGDQPQHF. Written as DNA, the CDR3 is TGTGCCAGCAGTTTTTACCAGGGGGATCAGCCCCAGCATTTT.

This chain links TRBV7-8 with TRBJ2-7; 7 positions match TRBD1. Germline CDR1 is SGHVS and CDR2 is FQNEAQ. With 6 bases clipped from V and 6 bases from J, the junction kept 5 bases outside the gene matches. This CDR3 spans 12 amino acids. CDR3 nucleotides: TGTGCCAGCAGGGGAACAGGGGTCGAGCAGTACGTC. It encodes CASRGTGVEQYV.

This chain links TRBV7-9 with TRBJ2-5, with D perhaps TRBD1 (6 bases). There are 16 residues in the CDR3. Trimming removed 3 bases from V and 1 base from J, with 15 bases in between. CDR1 is SEHNR, CDR2 FQNEAQ, per germline (reference sequence). For the CDR3, the DNA is TGTGCCAGCAGCTTGCCGGGACAAGAACTCCAAGAGACCCAGTACTTC. It specifies CASSLPGQELQETQYF.

The J gene is TRBJ2-4, the V gene TRBV28; either TRBD1 or TRBD2 may fit D (5 bases each). This CDR3 spans 14 amino acids. Germline V gene sequence: CDR1 MDHEN, CDR2 SYDVKM. V dropped 6 bases and J dropped 8 bases, with 17 bases sitting between them. For the CDR3, the DNA is TGTGCCAGCAGCTTCACTTTCCAGGGAGACATTCAGTACTTC. The encoded protein is CASSFTFQGDIQYF.

This clonotype was detected only a few times. The V and J genes are TRBV6-5 and TRBJ1-5; 7 bases are a match to TRBD1. This CDR3 has 16 amino acids. Germline V gene lookup returns CDR1 MNHEY and CDR2 SVGAGI. V shed 5 bases, J shed 0 bases, and the junction held 7 bases outside the gene matches. The CDR3 loop is CASSPLDRTSNQPQHF. The DNA for the CDR3 is TGTGCCAGCAGTCCTCTGGACAGGACTAGCAATCAGCCCCAGCATTTT.

V and J are TRBV27 and TRBJ2-4, with 9 bases aligning to TRBD1. The V and J ends lost 8 bases and 15 bases, in that order; junction bases with no gene match: 5. The CDR3 contains 10 residues. Germline V lookup: CDR1 MNHEY, CDR2 SMNVEV (reference sequence). The CDR3, as DNA: TGTGCCAGCGGCTGGGACAGGGCGTACTTC. This translates into CASGWDRAYF.

The V call is TRBV15, the J call TRBJ2-1; unclear D gene. The CDR3 runs 15 residues. The germline V and J ends were trimmed by 5 bases and 5 bases, with 16 bases remaining between them. Germline values: CDR1 LNHNV, CDR2 YYDKDF (reference sequence). CDR3 coding DNA: TGTGCCACCAGCTCCATTTCGCAGGCTGACAATGAGCAGTTCTTC. Translation: CATSSISQADNEQFF.

This sequence joins TRBV27 and TRBJ2-1, with D perhaps TRBD1 (6 bases). Germline lookup yields CDR1 MNHEY and CDR2 SMNVEV (reference sequence). V lost 4 bases, J lost 0 bases, and 13 bases lay in between. This CDR3 has 16 amino acids. CDR3 nucleotides: TGTGCCAGCAGTTCCTCCGGGACAAGCTCCTACAATGAGCAGTTCTTC. This translates into CASSSSGTSSYNEQFF.

V usage is TRBV7-6 and J usage is TRBJ2-1; 7 nucleotides agree with TRBD1. The CDR3 contains 16 residues. V dropped 4 bases and J dropped 0; count of bases not matched to a gene: 6. Germline V CDR1 and CDR2: SGHVS, FNYEAQ. The CDR3 here is CASSSSDRLSYNEQFF. The CDR3 DNA reads as TGTGCCAGCAGCTCTTCGGACAGGCTCTCCTACAATGAGCAGTTCTTC.

This clonotype was observed a few times. This sequence joins TRBV5-5 and TRBJ2-3, with 9 bases aligning to TRBD1. This CDR3 comprises 16 residues. Trimming took 4 bases from V and 5 from J; bases not matched to a gene: 11. The V gene's germline CDR1 is SGHKS and CDR2 YYEKEE (reference sequence). CDR3 region: CASSKWTGVSEDTQYF. For the CDR3, the DNA is TGTGCCAGCAGCAAGTGGACAGGGGTCAGCGAAGATACGCAGTATTTT.

V gene TRBV27 combines with J gene TRBJ2-7; D is possibly TRBD1 (6 bases). V was shortened by 4 bases and J by 6 bases, with 10 bases between the two germline ends. The CDR3 is made up of 12 amino acids. Per the germline V gene, CDR1 is MNHEY and CDR2 is SMNVEV (reference sequence). Here the CDR3 reads CASSSPGAEQYV. CDR3 nucleotide sequence: TGTGCCAGCAGTTCCCCAGGGGCCGAGCAGTACGTC.

The CDR3 sequence: CASSSGTGEDQYF. In DNA, the CDR3 is TGTGCCAGCAGTTCCGGGACAGGAGAAGACCAGTACTTC. The chain employs TRBV7-6 and TRBJ2-5, with 8 bases fitting TRBD1. Germline CDR1 SGHVS, CDR2 FNYEAQ. The length of the CDR3 is 13 residues. J lost 10 bases, V lost 6 bases, and 10 bases had no gene match.

This clonotype has only a few counts. The chain employs TRBV27 and TRBJ1-2; 7 nucleotides line up with TRBD1. V shed 3 bases, J shed 4 bases, and the junction held 8 bases outside the gene matches. Germline CDR1 and CDR2: MNHEY and SMNVEV (reference sequence). The CDR3 has 15 residues. The CDR3 sequence: CASSFARGRGYGYTF. The CDR3 coding sequence is TGTGCCAGCAGTTTTGCGAGGGGGCGAGGCTATGGCTACACCTTC.

This clonotype was seen a few times. The V and J genes are TRBV12-3 or TRBV12-4 and TRBJ2-7; TRBD1 might be the D (6 bases). V shed 7 bases and J shed 0 bases, with 13 bases lying between them. The CDR3 consists of 14 residues. DNA for the CDR3: TGTGCCAGCACCGGATCCAGGGGCTCCTACGAGCAGTACTTC. Protein product: CASTGSRGSYEQYF.

In this sample, this clonotype turned up a few times. The chain uses TRBV6-2 or TRBV6-3 and TRBJ2-7, with D unclear. Between the trimmed V and J ends, which lost 2 bases and 2 bases, there was a span of 7 bases. The CDR3 spans 13 residues. Germline V gives CDR1 MNHEY, CDR2 SVGEGT. In DNA form, the CDR3 reads TGTGCCAGCAGTTACGCAGGAACCTACGAGCAGTACGTC. Its protein product is CASSYAGTYEQYV.

The J gene is TRBJ2-5, the V gene TRBV28; unclear D gene. Germline V CDR1 and CDR2: MDHEN, SYDVKM. V was shortened by 3 bases and J by 5 bases, with 13 bases between the two germline ends. The CDR3 is 14 amino acids. The CDR3 is CASSFPLDLETQYF. The CDR3 coding sequence is TGTGCCAGCAGTTTCCCTCTAGACCTGGAGACCCAGTACTTC.

This clonotype was detected only a few times. This chain links TRBV6-1 with TRBJ2-7, with unresolved D. Germline lookup yields CDR1 MNHNS and CDR2 SASEGT. V was shortened by 3 bases and J by 1 base, with 13 bases between the two germline ends. This CDR3 is built from 15 residues. CDR3 amino acids: CASSEYKIRSYEQYV. Written as DNA, the CDR3 is TGTGCCAGCAGTGAGTATAAAATTAGATCCTACGAGCAGTACGTC.

The chain uses TRBV7-9 and TRBJ2-1, with 8 bases aligning to TRBD2. Trimming removed 4 bases from V and 15 bases from J; junction bases left unmatched: 5. CDR3 size: 11 residues. Per germline, CDR1 SEHNR and CDR2 FQNEAQ (reference sequence). The CDR3 reads CASSSGLAGFF. CDR3 nucleotides: TGTGCCAGCAGCTCCGGACTAGCTGGGTTCTTC.

This clonotype was seen a few times. The rearrangement joins TRBV6-6 to TRBJ2-1; 7 nucleotides agree with TRBD1. The CDR3 loop spans 15 amino acids. V lost 8 bases, J lost 7 bases, and 14 bases stayed unmatched. The germline gives CDR1 MNHNY, CDR2 SVGAGI (reference sequence). Here the CDR3 reads CASPPGAGGKNEQFF. For the CDR3, the DNA is TGTGCCAGCCCTCCAGGGGCAGGGGGTAAGAATGAGCAGTTCTTC.

A few counts support this clonotype. The V gene is TRBV10-1, the J gene TRBJ2-7; no firm D call. The CDR3 is made up of 14 amino acids. Trimming removed 6 bases at V and 6 bases at J, with 18 bases between. Germline CDR1 and CDR2: WNHNN and SYGVQD (reference sequence). Here the CDR3 reads CASRALDKGSEQYV. For the CDR3, the DNA is TGCGCCAGCAGAGCCCTCGATAAGGGCTCCGAGCAGTACGTC.